This TCR beta chain comes out of a study of T cells after yellow fever vaccination. As for the study in general: Preparation of the low-cell-number fractions used SMART-Seq v4 Ultra Low Input. Findings and caveats of the study: Booster samples showed a return of most primary-vaccination clones (around 96% CD4, 88% CD8). Although most clonotypes did not, a small share appeared in both CD4 and CD8 compartments.

V was pared by 4 bases and J by 1 base, with 3 bases of the junction left unmatched. Germline lookup yields CDR1 SEHNR and CDR2 FQNEAQ (reference sequence). The CDR3 spans 14 residues. TCR cDNA was made by 5'RACE template switching, adding a universal primer site and UMIs. One entry per CDR3 protein, called by TCRdb with MiXCR from the 5' RACE reads. The sample holds approximately 300,000 distinct CDR3 sequences; under 15% are singletons and the top ten take approximately 0.49%. About this clonotype: Its antigen is unknown.

The sequenced sample was CD4+ T cells sorted from PBMCs, obtained 45 days after the yellow fever booster vaccination. The rearrangement links TRBV7-9 to TRBJ2-5; TRBD2 matches 7 bases. The source is a man aged 25-40 years who received the YFV17D yellow fever vaccine. CDR3 in DNA: TGTGCCAGCAGCTGGTCTAGCGGCCAAGAGACCCAGTACTTC. Translation: CASSWSSGQETQYF.